This TCR beta chain was observed in a study of blood T cell repertoires in COVID-19. About the research overall: T cells, B-cell-depleted T cells, or PBMCs provided the cDNA or gDNA that served as material.

Here immunoSEQ multiplex PCR was the method, and the copy in TCRdb shows in-frame clones only, minus some. The table has 400,000 to 450,000 clones, 75% to 90% seen once; the top ten hold 1.5% to 1.7%. J gave up 3 bases and V 5 bases, and 5 bases lay outside the gene matches. The germline gives CDR1 MNHEY, CDR2 SVGAGI. The CDR3 sequence is 15 residues long. The sequence derives from a woman in her thirties or forties with COVID-19, enrolled during active disease. Sequenced sample: peripheral blood. V gene TRBV6-5 combines with J gene TRBJ2-3, with 10 bases identical to TRBD1. In nucleotides, the CDR3 is TGTGCCAGCAGTCGGGACAGGGGAAAGACAGATACGCAGTATTTT. It yields the protein CASSRDRGKTDTQYF.